Below are 7 T cell receptor beta chains sequenced from a single sample in a study of identical twins. From the 5' RACE reads, TCRdb called clonotypes with MiXCR, one entry per CDR3 protein. The table shows around 280,000 distinct CDR3 sequences, with 6.5% to 9.5% occurring only once. This same sample was also taken into another study, of yellow fever vaccine responses in identical twins.

The sequencing input was memory (CD45RO+) T cells sorted from blood. The receptors here all came from a woman under 30 in good health.

This clonotype was seen at least ten times. The rearrangement links TRBV11-2 to TRBJ2-2; TRBD2 is a possible D gene (7 bases). The CDR3 has 17 residues. V shed 4 bases and J shed 6 bases, with 21 bases lying between them. Germline CDR1 reads SGHAT; CDR2 reads FQNNGV. The CDR3 is CASSSHLGGASAGELFF. The CDR3 region has the DNA TGTGCCAGCAGCTCCCATTTGGGGGGGGCTTCAGCCGGGGAGCTGTTTTTT.

The rearrangement uses TRBV4-1 and TRBJ1-2; unclear D gene. The CDR3 sequence is 14 residues long. Germline V CDR1 and CDR2: MGHRA, YSYEKL. V shed 6 bases and J shed 4 bases, with 15 bases lying between them. CDR3 sequence: CASSQRLGGYGYTF. CDR3 nucleotides: TGCGCCAGCAGTCAACGCTTGGGTGGCTATGGCTACACCTTC.

This clonotype was detected many times. The chain employs TRBV7-8 and TRBJ1-6; 8 nucleotides line up with TRBD1. CDR1 is SGHVS and CDR2 is FQNEAQ in the germline V gene. V lost 2 bases to trimming and J lost 10 bases; unmatched junction nucleotides: 7. The CDR3 length is 15 residues. The CDR3 sequence is CASSLYGQGKSPLHF. The CDR3 DNA reads TGTGCCAGCAGCTTATACGGACAGGGAAAATCACCCCTCCACTTT.

The V call is TRBV27, the J call TRBJ2-7; either TRBD1 or TRBD2 may fit D (5 bases each). The ends were cut back, 10 bases at V and 1 base at J, with 17 bases in the middle. Germline V lookup: CDR1 MNHEY, CDR2 SMNVEV (reference sequence). The CDR3 is 14 amino acids. In DNA, the CDR3 is TGTGCCATCAAGAACGTGGGGGTTTCCTACGAGCAGTACGTC. Protein sequence: CAIKNVGVSYEQYV.

The table lists this clonotype with a few counts. The chain uses TRBV5-5 and TRBJ2-1; tentative D call: TRBD1 (6 bases). Trimming shortened V by 1 base and J by 2 bases, and 10 bases separated the two germline ends. Germline V gene data show CDR1 as SGHKS and CDR2 as YYEKEE (reference sequence). This CDR3 contains 15 residues. The CDR3 DNA is TGTGCCAGCAGCTTGATGGGGGCGCCCTACAATGAGCAGTTCTTC. Residues: CASSLMGAPYNEQFF.

This clonotype was detected ten times or more. CDR3: CASSLEGRGHTEAFF. The CDR3 nucleotides are TGCGCCAGCAGCTTGGAGGGCAGGGGGCACACTGAAGCTTTCTTT. The chain is built from TRBV5-1 and TRBJ1-1; 8 bases are a match to TRBD1. V lost 0 bases and J lost 3; bases outside the gene matches: 4. The CDR3 has 15 amino acids. Looked up from germline, CDR1 is SGHRS and CDR2 is YFSETQ.

This clonotype has more than one count but fewer than ten. V and J are TRBV7-7 and TRBJ2-2; possible D gene TRBD1, 8 bases. Germline CDR1 is SSHAT and CDR2 is FNYEAQ (reference sequence). Trimming took off 5 bases at V and 5 bases at J, with 18 bases between the two ends. The CDR3 extends over 16 amino acids. The CDR3: CASSRSGQGGTGELFF. The DNA for the CDR3 is TGTGCCAGCAGCAGATCTGGACAGGGAGGGACCGGGGAGCTGTTTTTT.